This record covers a single T cell receptor beta chain. This clone has just a few counts. Its antigen target is currently unknown. Per-base qualities were not stored, and no clone one base away is much larger. From cysteine to phenylalanine, the CDR3 is 13 amino acids long. Here the CDR3 DNA is all that survives: 39 bases in frame from base 1. At the junction V is shortened by 4 bases and J by 1 base, with 8 bases in between. Looking up the germline V gene yields CDR1 SGHDT and CDR2 YYEEEE. The collaborating institutions used their own protocols to collect whole blood in K2EDTA tubes. Collaborator samples were shipped for TCRbeta analysis as frozen whole blood, isolated PBMCs, or DNA extracted from either sample type. These data originate in a study of blood T cell repertoires in COVID-19 (TCRdb year 2020). Study-level background: Samples from collaborators originated in the United States, Italy and Spain and spanned both the acute and convalescent phases of COVID-19. The samples were drawn from two sources: the first 160 participants of the ongoing ImmuneRACE study, and 1,200 or so subjects contributed by 6 global collaborators. The prospective study material was composed of cDNA or gDNA derived from T cells, B-cell-depleted T cells, or PBMCs. A de-identified subject ID, COVID-19 status, age in years and sex were almost always included in the sample metadata. The dataset comprised deeply sampled blood TCRbeta repertoires from subjects exposed to, actively infected with, or recovered from COVID-19. A freely available public database, intended as a resource for researchers studying the immune response to SARS-CoV-2, is where the repertoires were released. Where HLA class I and class II types were available, the types were taken from metadata supplied by the sample provider, not from assay-based typing. Findings and caveats that apply to the study as a whole: Clinical and demographic metadata were provided uncurated, with the amount varying by source and participant.

TCRbeta CDR3 regions were amplified from genomic DNA by means of the immunoSEQ Assay, a bias-controlled multiplex PCR. For the original study's pipeline: Nucleated cell counts per sample were estimated from amplification of reference gene primers within the assay. To quantify the absolute abundance of each unique TCRbeta CDR3 rearrangement, sequence reads were collapsed and filtered. For each sample, productive Simpson clonality was calculated by taking the square root of Simpson's diversity index across productive rearrangements. The source is immuneACCESS, and TCRdb retained only in-frame sequences with V and J called. Part of the clones is not carried over; for the studies checked, unresolved V genes explain less than half of this, and the remainder is unexplained. Clone size and V and J calls were adopted from that table, with D and trimming inferred from the DNA. Within this sample are fewer than 150,000 clones, with around 83% of them counted one time only. The ten biggest clones cover about 17% of the sample.

The V gene is TRBV5-6 and the J gene is TRBJ1-1, with no reliable assignment of the D segment. Sequences were obtained from peripheral blood. The TCR originated in a woman between 50 and 59 years old with acute or convalescent COVID-19. The CDR3 corresponds to CASSIRQNTEAFF. The base sequence is TGTGCCAGCAGCATCCGACAGAACACTGAAGCTTTCTTT. The entire variable domain, with the stretches around the CDR3 drawn from the reference TRBV5-6 and TRBJ1-1 proteins, is DAGVTQSPTHLIKTRGQQVTLRCSPKSGHDTVSWYQQALGQGPQFIFQYYEEEERQRGNFPDRFSGHQFPNYSSELNVNALLLGDSALYLCASSIRQNTEAFFGQGTRLTVV.